This TCR beta chain was retrieved from a study of blood T cell repertoires in COVID-19. In the study overall: Material from acute and convalescent COVID-19 was sourced from the United States, Italy and Spain. PBMCs, B-cell-depleted T cells, or T cells were the source of the cDNA or gDNA that made up the material.

The germline CDR1 and CDR2 sequences are LGHNA and YNFKEQ. Deletions cut 1 base from V and 2 bases from J, with 12 bases between. This CDR3 comprises 15 residues. Authors' analysis steps: Reference gene primer amplification yielded estimated nucleated cell counts. The assay was immunoSEQ multiplex PCR, and TCRdb's table has in-frame clones only and misses some. V, J and clone size were drawn from that table, and D and trimming were deduced from the DNA. The repertoire consists of more than 55,000 clones, with about 87% occurring once and the leading ten covering 6.9%. The sequenced sample was peripheral blood. The J gene is TRBJ2-7, the V gene TRBV4-2; possible D gene TRBD1, 6 bases. The receptor comes from a man aged 60 to 75 with active or convalescent COVID-19. The CDR3 coding sequence is TGTGCCAGCAGCCAAGTCGGGACACCTCCCTACGAGCAGTACTTC. Translated: CASSQVGTPPYEQYF.